The source of this T cell receptor (beta chain) is a study of post-analysis software for immune sequencing data. Findings and limits, study-wide: F-measure co-clustering was strong for batch-matched samples. Controls showed lower frequencies than patients for several TRBV segments, and TRBV5-6, TRBV5-1 and TRBV20-1 were among these.

Germline assignment: CDR1 DFQATT and CDR2 SNEGSKA (reference sequence). Unmatched junction bases numbered 4, after V lost 5 bases and J lost 2 bases. This CDR3 region has 14 residues. This clonotype has at least ten counts. The target antigen is unknown. Presence of unique molecular identifiers characterized the TCR beta cDNA libraries. Each CDR3 protein is one row after TCRdb ran MiXCR on the PCR reads. The sample has fewer than 900,000 distinct CDR3 sequences; under 60% are singletons. The source material was blood. This chain links TRBV20-1 with TRBJ2-5; 11 nucleotides align to TRBD2. This clonotype was sampled from a girl aged 5-17 years with multiple sclerosis. The CDR3 nucleotides read TGCAGTGCTCCGACTAGCGGGACTCAAGAGACCCAGTACTTC. It codes for CSAPTSGTQETQYF.